The clone carrying this T cell receptor beta chain was seen just once. The sample comes from a study of OX40 agonist ivuxolimab in advanced cancers. Study-level background: Patients were treated with ivuxolimab, an agonistic anti-OX40 (CD134) antibody.

The CDR3 runs to 15 residues. Germline loops: CDR1 SEHNR, CDR2 FQNEAQ (reference sequence). J gave up 12 bases and V 6 bases, and 14 bases lay outside the gene matches. Method: immunoSEQ multiplex PCR; TCRdb's copy keeps in-frame clones and lacks some. The table records 45,000 to 70,000 clones, 85% to 90% of them present only once. The J gene is TRBJ1-4, the V gene TRBV7-9, with 9 bases that match TRBD1. This specimen was CD4+ or CD8+ T cells sorted from blood, taken in a trial of the OX40 agonist ivuxolimab. This TCR derives from an adult with an advanced solid tumor such as melanoma, head and neck, liver or kidney cancer. CDR3 bases: TGTGCCAGCAGGCGAACAGGGGGCGCGACTGAGGAACTGTTTTTT. Its protein is CASRRTGGATEELFF.